The entry below describes one T cell receptor beta chain. What it binds is not known. This sample is part of a study of long-term antiretroviral therapy in people with HIV. Study-level findings and limits: Repertoires from HIV showed CDR3 length ranges narrower than those of controls.

Treated in the United States were all of the participants with HIV. It was version v3.0 of the immunoSEQ assay that was run at survey level. The data were produced by immunoSEQ multiplex PCR, yet TCRdb's version contains in-frame clones alone and is incomplete. The sample yields roughly 20,000 clones, over 80% seen once. This CDR3 contains 21 residues. Germline CDR1 reads SGHRS; CDR2 reads YFSETQ. The trim removed 6 bases at V and 1 base at J, leaving 25 bases unmatched. The clonotype originates from a man aged 18 to 30 with HIV. Specimen: unsorted PBMCs, collected approximately 4 years after starting antiretroviral therapy. The chain joins TRBV5-1 to TRBJ2-3; 8 bases fit TRBD2. This CDR3 is CASNSTCGTGGETWGTDTQYF. In nucleotides, the CDR3 is TGCGCCAGCAACTCGACTTGCGGTACCGGGGGGGAAACGTGGGGCACAGATACGCAGTATTTT.